Listed here are 15 T cell receptor beta chains from one sample, sequenced in a study of blood T cell repertoires in COVID-19. Clones were read by immunoSEQ multiplex PCR, and TCRdb kept only the in-frame ones, dropping some. The repertoire includes a few hundred thousand clones, over 75% of them detected once, and approximately 12% sits in the top ten. Input material: peripheral blood. Source of these receptors: a woman aged 60-70 years with acute or convalescent COVID-19.

The chain is built from TRBV12-3 or TRBV12-4 and TRBJ2-1; D gene ambiguous. CDR3 length: 12 residues. Trimming cost V 3 bases and J 8 bases, with 8 bases left between them. The CDR3 nucleotides are TGTGCCAGCAGTTTGGAAGGAGATGAGCAGTTCTTC. Its translation is CASSLEGDEQFF.

The chain employs TRBV24-1 and TRBJ1-1; D ambiguous. Between the trimmed V and J ends, which lost 5 bases and 5 bases, there was a span of 14 bases. Per germline, CDR1 KGHDR and CDR2 SFDVKD. This CDR3 has 14 amino acids. The CDR3 DNA sequence: TGTGCCACCAGTGGTCGGGGATTAGAGACTGAAGCTTTCTTT. It specifies CATSGRGLETEAFF.

The gene calls are TRBV11-1 and TRBJ1-1; D is possibly TRBD1 (5 bases). CDR3 length: 13 residues. CDR1 is SGHAT and CDR2 is FQDESV in the germline V gene (reference sequence). Between the trimmed V and J ends, which lost 3 bases and 5 bases, there was a span of 10 bases. CDR3 protein: CASSLSAGTEAFF. CDR3 DNA sequence: TGTGCCAGCAGCTTGTCAGCAGGGACTGAAGCTTTCTTT.

V gene TRBV6-5 combines with J gene TRBJ2-3; D perhaps matches TRBD1 (5 bases). Between the trimmed V and J ends, which lost 2 bases and 0 bases, there was a span of 9 bases. Germline CDR1 is MNHEY and CDR2 is SVGAGI. The CDR3 contains 15 residues. The CDR3 loop is CASSYTQGSTDTQYF. CDR3 nucleotides: TGTGCCAGCAGTTACACCCAGGGAAGCACAGATACGCAGTATTTT.

The chain recombines TRBV6-5 with TRBJ2-5, with 8 bases identical to TRBD1. There are 12 residues in the CDR3. Germline assignment: CDR1 MNHEY and CDR2 SVGAGI. With V trimmed by 10 bases and J by 5 bases, 6 bases remained unmatched. Here the CDR3 DNA reads TGTGCCACCTTACAGGGGGAGGAGACCCAGTACTTC. Residues: CATLQGEETQYF.

The V and J genes are TRBV9 and TRBJ1-2, with 10 bases identical to TRBD1. V trimming: 0 bases; J trimming: 6 bases; junction bases outside the gene matches: 8. This CDR3 contains 16 residues. Germline V lookup: CDR1 SGDLS, CDR2 YYNGEE. The CDR3 reads CASSVGSDRGVHGYTF. For the CDR3, the DNA is TGTGCCAGCAGCGTAGGTTCGGACAGGGGGGTACATGGCTACACCTTC.

The chain uses TRBV27 and TRBJ2-7; D perhaps matches TRBD1 (6 bases). The CDR3 has 14 amino acids. In germline, CDR1 is MNHEY, CDR2 SMNVEV (reference sequence). The V and J ends lost 3 bases and 4 bases respectively, with 13 bases between them. CDR3 DNA: TGTGCCAGCAGTTTTTACCGACAGGCTTACGAGCAGTACTTC. Its protein is CASSFYRQAYEQYF.

This clone was detected a few times. The V gene is TRBV5-1, the J gene TRBJ2-5; 7 bases align to TRBD2. Germline-derived CDR1 and CDR2 are SGHRS and YFSETQ. The CDR3 contains 15 residues. J lost 5 bases, V lost 2 bases, and 9 bases had no gene match. The CDR3 sequence: CASSLSGMGGETQYF. CDR3 sequence (DNA): TGCGCCAGCAGCTTAAGCGGAATGGGGGGGGAGACCCAGTACTTC.

The J gene is TRBJ1-4, the V gene TRBV9; weak D call: TRBD1 (6 bases). The ends were cut back, 4 bases at V and 7 bases at J, with 17 bases in the middle. The CDR3 covers 15 residues. Per germline, CDR1 SGDLS and CDR2 YYNGEE. CDR3 amino acids: CASSPGQGSSEKLFF. In nucleotides, the CDR3 is TGTGCCAGCAGCCCGGGGCAGGGGTCTAGTGAAAAACTGTTTTTT.

The chain couples TRBV4-1 to TRBJ2-7; 9 nucleotides match TRBD2. The CDR3 is 16 amino acids. Germline V gene sequence: CDR1 MGHRA, CDR2 YSYEKL. Trimming removed 0 bases from V and 6 bases from J; junction bases left unmatched: 9. The CDR3 loop reads CASSQELASGNPEQYF. CDR3 nucleotides: TGCGCCAGCAGCCAAGAGTTGGCTAGCGGGAATCCCGAGCAGTACTTC.

V and J are TRBV7-8 and TRBJ2-7; a weak D match, TRBD1 (6 bases). Germline CDR1 SGHVS, CDR2 FQNEAQ. Deletions cut 5 bases from V and 5 bases from J, with 16 bases between. This CDR3 has 14 residues. The CDR3 spells CASSRGRGPDEQYF. The CDR3 nucleotides read TGTGCCAGCAGCCGGGGCAGGGGTCCCGACGAGCAGTACTTC.

The V call is TRBV7-9, the J call TRBJ1-5; 8 bases align to TRBD1. The trim removed 3 bases at V and 3 bases at J, leaving 7 bases unmatched. CDR3 size: 16 residues. From germline, CDR1 is SEHNR and CDR2 FQNEAQ (reference sequence). The CDR3 nucleotides are TGTGCCAGCAGCTTGGACAGGGAACCGTTCAATCAGCCCCAGCATTTT. Amino acid sequence: CASSLDREPFNQPQHF.

The genes are TRBV2 and TRBJ1-1, with 7 bases identical to TRBD1. CDR3 size: 14 residues. J gave up 3 bases and V 5 bases, and 6 bases lay outside the gene matches. Germline V CDR1 and CDR2: SNHLY, FYNNEI. CDR3 sequence (DNA): TGTGCCAGCAGTAAAACAGGGGCGGACACTGAAGCTTTCTTT. It yields the protein CASSKTGADTEAFF.

The chain combines TRBV4-2 with TRBJ1-6; 8 bases are a match to TRBD1. J was trimmed by 5 bases and V by 3 bases; bases with no gene match: 6. The CDR3 has 16 residues. Germline values: CDR1 LGHNA, CDR2 YNFKEQ. Here the CDR3 reads CASSHLQGANNSPLHF. The CDR3 region has the DNA TGTGCCAGCAGCCACCTTCAGGGGGCGAATAATTCACCCCTCCACTTT.

The chain uses TRBV6-5 and TRBJ2-7; maybe TRBD1 (6 bases). This CDR3 has 15 residues. Between the trimmed V and J ends, which lost 6 bases and 0 bases, there was a span of 15 bases. Germline V lookup: CDR1 MNHEY, CDR2 SVGAGI. This CDR3 reads CASRRDRHSSYEQYF. The CDR3 DNA reads TGTGCCAGCAGACGCGACAGGCACAGCTCCTACGAGCAGTACTTC.